This T cell receptor beta chain came from a study of cytomegalovirus exposure and HLA in healthy donors. Study background: In a later analysis, it was reported that the 110 or so validation repertoires had been produced on the same platform as the 670 or so repertoires belonging to the first cohort.

The J segment lost 2 bases and the V segment lost 5 bases, leaving 9 bases of the junction unmatched. There are 16 residues in the CDR3. The V gene's germline CDR1 is SGHTA and CDR2 FQGTGA. The table came from immunoSEQ multiplex PCR; TCRdb's copy has only in-frame clones and leaves some out. The table has about 160,000 clones, 85% seen once; the top ten hold around 2.4%. The receptor was isolated from a man aged 30-40 years in good health and CMV-seropositive. This sequence joins TRBV7-3 and TRBJ2-1; 7 nucleotides line up with TRBD2. The sequencing input was PBMCs. CDR3 nucleotide sequence: TGTGCCAGCAGCGAATACCTAGCGGCCCCCTACAATGAGCAGTTCTTC. Its protein product is CASSEYLAAPYNEQFF.